These 24 T cell receptor beta chains came from one sample sequenced in a study of CD8+ T cells in alopecia areata. cDNA serving as the sequencing template came from extracted, reverse transcribed RNA. The repertoire was sequenced with immunoSEQ multiplex PCR; TCRdb's copy has only in-frame clones and lacks some. Among about 150,000 clones listed, under 60% were seen once. This sample comprised CD8+ T cells sorted from blood, obtained at week 0. All receptors come from a human donor with alopecia areata.

This rearrangement joins TRBV29-1 to TRBJ1-2; D perhaps matches TRBD1 (6 bases). CDR3 length: 13 amino acids. The germline V gene encodes CDR1 SQVTM and CDR2 ANQGSEA. Deletions cut 5 bases from V and 4 bases from J, with 14 bases between. The CDR3 coding sequence is TGCAGCGTTCGAGGGGGGGATGGCTATGGCTACACCTTC. This encodes CSVRGGDGYGYTF.

The chain uses TRBV9 and TRBJ2-1, with D perhaps TRBD1 (5 bases). This CDR3 has 15 amino acids. Trimming stripped 1 base from V and 1 base from J, with 9 bases between. Germline loops: CDR1 SGDLS, CDR2 YYNGEE. The CDR3 loop reads CASSVQGTSYNEQFF. The CDR3 nucleotides read TGTGCCAGCAGCGTACAGGGTACATCCTACAATGAGCAGTTCTTC.

The V gene is TRBV30, the J gene TRBJ1-1; TRBD1 agrees at 7 bases. Trimming at V came to 7 bases and at J to 2 bases, leaving 4 bases not matched to a gene. Germline V gene data show CDR1 as GTSNPN and CDR2 as SVGIG (reference sequence). This CDR3 is built from 12 residues. CDR3 protein: CALRTGNTEAFF. In DNA form, the CDR3 reads TGTGCCTTAAGGACAGGAAACACTGAAGCTTTCTTT.

The sample holds a few counts of this clone. The chain has TRBV29-1 and TRBJ2-7, with D perhaps matching TRBD1 (7 bases). The CDR3 is 15 amino acids. V was shortened by 4 bases and J by 2 bases, with 18 bases between the two germline ends. CDR1 is SQVTM, CDR2 ANQGSEA, per germline. The CDR3 is CSVAGDDRATYEQYF. The CDR3 DNA is TGCAGCGTTGCGGGGGACGACAGGGCTACCTACGAGCAGTACTTC.

This clone was observed a handful of times. The rearrangement joins TRBV29-1 to TRBJ2-7; D unresolved. There are 12 residues in the CDR3. Germline CDR1 reads SQVTM; CDR2 reads ANQGSEA. V lost 3 bases and J lost 1, with 7 bases in between. In DNA form, the CDR3 reads TGCAGCGTTGAGGATACTTCCTACGAGCAGTACTTC. Amino acids: CSVEDTSYEQYF.

The rearrangement joins TRBV10-2 to TRBJ1-2; D not certain. The CDR3 spans 10 residues. V was pared by 7 bases and J by 4 bases, with 4 bases between. The germline V gene has CDR1 WSHSY and CDR2 SAAADI. For the CDR3, the DNA is TGCGCCAGCAAGGGCTATGGCTACACCTTC. Translated, it gives CASKGYGYTF.

This chain links TRBV9 with TRBJ2-7; possible D gene TRBD2, 5 bases. Trimming pared 4 bases from V and 6 bases from J, leaving 14 bases between. Germline V gene lookup returns CDR1 SGDLS and CDR2 YYNGEE. CDR3 size: 13 residues. CDR3 DNA: TGTGCCAGCAGCTTGGGGAGTGGAGGCGAGCAGTACTTC. It specifies CASSLGSGGEQYF. Drawing the rest from reference TRBV9 and TRBJ2-7, the complete variable domain is DSGVTQTPKHLITATGQRVTLRCSPRSGDLSVYWYQQSLDQGLQFLIQYYNGEERAKGNILERFSAQQFPDLHSELNLSSLELGDSALYFCASSLGSGGEQYFGPGTRLTVT.

V and J are TRBV6-6 and TRBJ1-1; D not certain. The CDR3 loop spans 13 amino acids. In germline, CDR1 is MNHNY, CDR2 SVGAGI (reference sequence). V lost 4 bases and J 8 bases, leaving 14 bases between the germline ends. This CDR3 is CASSFERGMEAFF. The CDR3 nucleotides read TGTGCCAGCAGTTTTGAGCGTGGGATGGAAGCTTTCTTT.

The V gene is TRBV5-1, the J gene TRBJ2-7, with D possibly TRBD2 on 6 matching bases. The CDR3 is 13 amino acids. In germline, CDR1 is SGHRS, CDR2 YFSETQ. V shed 4 bases and J shed 5 bases, with 13 bases lying between them. CDR3 in amino acids: CASSPGGLHEQYF. As DNA, the CDR3 is TGCGCCAGCAGCCCCGGGGGACTCCACGAGCAGTACTTC.

This clone was found a few times. The chain joins TRBV2 to TRBJ2-5; maybe TRBD1 (6 bases). The germline V and J ends were trimmed by 7 bases and 5 bases, with 17 bases remaining between them. This CDR3 has 14 residues. Germline V gene data show CDR1 as SNHLY and CDR2 as FYNNEI. CDR3 DNA: TGTGCCAGCAACATAGGGGGTTCTGGGGAGACCCAGTACTTC. Protein product: CASNIGGSGETQYF. Full variable domain (outside the CDR3, taken from reference TRBV2 and TRBJ2-5): EPEVTQTPSHQVTQMGQEVILRCVPISNHLYFYWYRQILGQKVEFLVSFYNNEISEKSEIFDDQFSVERPDGSNFTLKIRSTKLEDSAMYFCASNIGGSGETQYFGPGTRLLVL.

The chain combines TRBV6-5 with TRBJ2-2, with D hard to call. CDR1 is MNHEY and CDR2 is SVGAGI in the germline V gene. This CDR3 comprises 11 residues. Between the trimmed V and J ends, which lost 6 bases and 6 bases, there was a span of 5 bases. In nucleotides, the CDR3 is TGTGCCAGCAGAACCTCCGGGGAGCTGTTTTTT. Translated: CASRTSGELFF.

This clone was picked up a small number of times. The chain combines TRBV29-1 with TRBJ2-5; D not certain. The V and J ends lost 8 bases and 2 bases respectively, with 12 bases between them. CDR1 and CDR2 (germline): SQVTM, ANQGSEA. The CDR3 extends over 12 amino acids. CDR3 region: CSSNDGQETQYF. In DNA, the CDR3 is TGCAGCTCCAACGACGGGCAAGAGACCCAGTACTTC.

About this clone: Other DNA sequences of this sample code for an identical CDR3. The chain is built from TRBV7-9 and TRBJ2-3; D unclear. Germline V gene sequence: CDR1 SEHNR, CDR2 FQNEAQ (reference sequence). V dropped 3 bases and J dropped 3 bases, with 4 bases sitting between them. This CDR3 is 12 amino acids long. CDR3 residues: CASSLGTDTQYF. The CDR3 DNA reads TGTGCCAGCAGCTTGGGAACAGATACGCAGTATTTT.

The chain has TRBV13 and TRBJ2-7; 10 bases are shared with TRBD2. This CDR3 contains 14 residues. CDR1 PRHDT and CDR2 FYEKMQ come from the germline V gene (reference sequence). The junction had 2 bases not matched to a gene; V was cut back by 6 bases and J by 0 bases. The CDR3 loop reads CASRASGSSYEQYF. The CDR3 DNA sequence: TGTGCCAGCAGAGCTAGCGGGAGCTCCTACGAGCAGTACTTC.

This clone was seen more than once but under ten times. This chain joins TRBV7-8 and TRBJ2-7; unclear D gene. Germline loops: CDR1 SGHVS, CDR2 FQNEAQ. V was pared by 8 bases and J by 3 bases, with 11 bases between. The CDR3 has 12 residues. In DNA form, the CDR3 reads TGTGCCAGCGCAGGCAGAAACTACGAGCAGTACTTC. It specifies CASAGRNYEQYF. Complete variable domain (other parts from reference TRBV7-8 and TRBJ2-7): GAGVSQSPRYKVAKRGQDVALRCDPISGHVSLFWYQQALGQGPEFLTYFQNEAQLDKSGLPSDRFFAERPEGSVSTLKIQRTQQEDSAVYLCASAGRNYEQYFGPGTRLTVT.

This clone was seen a handful of times. The V gene is TRBV28, the J gene TRBJ1-4; D is perhaps TRBD1 (5 bases). The CDR3 contains 14 residues. Germline V gene data show CDR1 as MDHEN and CDR2 as SYDVKM. The germline V and J ends were trimmed by 5 bases and 7 bases, with 14 bases remaining between them. This CDR3 is CASSSRDRGEKLFF. The CDR3 DNA is TGTGCCAGCAGTAGCAGGGATAGGGGTGAAAAACTGTTTTTT.

This clone was seen more than once but under ten times. V and J are TRBV2 and TRBJ2-2; possible D gene TRBD1, 6 bases. The V gene lost 8 bases and the J gene lost 4 bases, with 14 bases spanning the gap. Germline CDR1 SNHLY, CDR2 FYNNEI. The CDR3 runs 14 residues. For the CDR3, the DNA is TGTGCCAGCGTGGGGGCCTCGGGCACCGGGGAGCTGTTTTTT. This gives the protein CASVGASGTGELFF.

This clone was recorded a few times. The gene calls are TRBV4-3 and TRBJ1-1; D unclear. V shed 0 bases and J shed 5 bases, with 10 bases lying between them. This CDR3 comprises 14 residues. In germline, CDR1 is LGHNA, CDR2 YSLEER. The CDR3 reads CASSQELGGTEAFF. As DNA, the CDR3 is TGCGCCAGCAGCCAAGAATTGGGCGGAACTGAAGCTTTCTTT.

A few counts support this clone. CDR3 sequence: CSATDRAYEQYF. CDR3 DNA: TGCAGCGCAACGGACAGGGCCTACGAGCAGTACTTC. V and J are TRBV29-1 and TRBJ2-7; 8 bases map to TRBD1. The V and J ends lost 7 bases and 2 bases, in that order; junction bases with no gene match: 4. Germline V lookup: CDR1 SQVTM, CDR2 ANQGSEA. CDR3 length equals 12 residues.

The rearrangement joins TRBV10-3 to TRBJ2-1; 9 bases match TRBD1. The J segment lost 3 bases and the V segment lost 4 bases, leaving 16 bases of the junction unmatched. Germline V gene sequence: CDR1 ENHRY, CDR2 SYGVKD. The CDR3 runs to 19 residues. CDR3 sequence reads: CAISGGAGTGPGGYNEQFF. The CDR3 bases are TGTGCCATCAGTGGGGGGGCCGGGACAGGGCCCGGCGGCTACAATGAGCAGTTCTTC.

The chain's CDR3 is CASSQGGGHTEAFF. In DNA form, the CDR3 reads TGTGCCAGCAGCCAAGGGGGTGGGCACACTGAAGCTTTCTTT. The chain couples TRBV4-2 to TRBJ1-1; D is unresolved. Germline V gene data show CDR1 as LGHNA and CDR2 as YNFKEQ. The CDR3 sequence is 14 residues long. Between the trimmed V and J ends, which lost 1 base and 3 bases, there was a span of 9 bases.

CDR3 DNA: TGTGCCAGTAGTATAGATCTATGGTCACCCCTCCACTTT. Its protein product is CASSIDLWSPLHF. The V call is TRBV19, the J call TRBJ1-6; no clear D. Germline V CDR1 and CDR2: LNHDA, SQIVND (reference sequence). This CDR3 spans 13 amino acids. Trimming shortened V by 0 bases and J by 10 bases, and 7 bases separated the two germline ends.

The sample holds a few counts of this clone. This chain uses TRBV29-1 with TRBJ2-2; D perhaps matches TRBD2 (6 bases). The CDR3 totals 14 residues. Germline V lookup: CDR1 SQVTM, CDR2 ANQGSEA. Trimming cost V 1 base and J 7 bases, with 13 bases left between them. This chain's CDR3 is CSVEGPNGSGELFF. CDR3 sequence (DNA): TGCAGCGTTGAAGGACCCAACGGGAGCGGGGAGCTGTTTTTT.

The chain is built from TRBV29-1 and TRBJ2-7; possibly TRBD1 or TRBD2 for D (5 bases each). Trimming shortened V by 1 base and J by 5 bases, and 9 bases separated the two germline ends. This CDR3 has 12 residues. Germline V gives CDR1 SQVTM, CDR2 ANQGSEA. DNA of the CDR3: TGCAGCGTTGAAGCCCAGGGAGACGAGCAGTACTTC. Translated: CSVEAQGDEQYF.